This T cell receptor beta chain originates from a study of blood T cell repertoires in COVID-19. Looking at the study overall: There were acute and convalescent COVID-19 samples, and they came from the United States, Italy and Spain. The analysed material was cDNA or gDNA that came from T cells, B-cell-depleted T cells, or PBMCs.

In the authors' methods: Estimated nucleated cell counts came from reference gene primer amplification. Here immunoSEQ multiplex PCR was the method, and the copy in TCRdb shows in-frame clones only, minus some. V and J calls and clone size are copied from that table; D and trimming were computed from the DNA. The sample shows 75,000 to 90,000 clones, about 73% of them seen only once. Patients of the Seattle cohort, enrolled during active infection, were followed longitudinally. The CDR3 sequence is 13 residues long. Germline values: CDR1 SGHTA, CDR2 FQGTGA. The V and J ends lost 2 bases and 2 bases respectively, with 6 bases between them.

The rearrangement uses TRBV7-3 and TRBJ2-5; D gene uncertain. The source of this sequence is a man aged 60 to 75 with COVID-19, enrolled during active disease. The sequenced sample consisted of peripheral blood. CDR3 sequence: CASSLGQQETQYF. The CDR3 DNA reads TGTGCCAGCAGCTTAGGGCAGCAAGAGACCCAGTACTTC.